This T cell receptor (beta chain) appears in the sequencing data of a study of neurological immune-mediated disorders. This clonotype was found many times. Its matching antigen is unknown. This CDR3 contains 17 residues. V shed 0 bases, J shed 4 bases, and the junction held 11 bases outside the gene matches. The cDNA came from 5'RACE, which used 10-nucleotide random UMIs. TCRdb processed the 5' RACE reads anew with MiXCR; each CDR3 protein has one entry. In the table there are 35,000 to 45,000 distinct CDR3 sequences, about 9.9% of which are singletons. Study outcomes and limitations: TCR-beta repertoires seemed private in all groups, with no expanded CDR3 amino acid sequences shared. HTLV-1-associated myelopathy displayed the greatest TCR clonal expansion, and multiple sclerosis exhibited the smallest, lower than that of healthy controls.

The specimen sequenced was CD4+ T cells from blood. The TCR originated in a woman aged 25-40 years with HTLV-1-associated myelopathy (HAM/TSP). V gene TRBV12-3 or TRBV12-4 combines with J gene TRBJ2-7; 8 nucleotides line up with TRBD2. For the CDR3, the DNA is TGTGCCAGCAGTTTAGCGCTTCCAGCGGGGGTGCCGTACGAGCAGTACTTC. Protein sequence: CASSLALPAGVPYEQYF.